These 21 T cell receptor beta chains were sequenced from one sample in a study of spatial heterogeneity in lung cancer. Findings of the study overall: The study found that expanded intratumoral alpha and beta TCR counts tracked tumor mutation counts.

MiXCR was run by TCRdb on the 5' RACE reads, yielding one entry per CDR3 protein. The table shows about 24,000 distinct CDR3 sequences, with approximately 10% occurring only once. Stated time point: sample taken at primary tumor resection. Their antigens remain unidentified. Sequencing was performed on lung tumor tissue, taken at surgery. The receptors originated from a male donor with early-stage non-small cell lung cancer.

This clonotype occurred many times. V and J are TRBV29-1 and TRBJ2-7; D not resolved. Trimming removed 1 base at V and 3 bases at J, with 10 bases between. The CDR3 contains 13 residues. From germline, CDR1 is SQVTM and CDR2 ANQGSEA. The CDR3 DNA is TGCAGCGTTGAAGGGGGATTATACTACGAGCAGTACTTC. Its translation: CSVEGGLYYEQYF.

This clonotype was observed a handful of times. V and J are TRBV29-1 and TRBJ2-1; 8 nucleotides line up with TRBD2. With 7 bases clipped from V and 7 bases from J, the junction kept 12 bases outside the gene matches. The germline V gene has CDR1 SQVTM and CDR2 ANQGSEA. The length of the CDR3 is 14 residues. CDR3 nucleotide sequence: TGCAGCGCCCCGACTAGCGAGCTTGTTAATGAGCAGTTCTTC. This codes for CSAPTSELVNEQFF.

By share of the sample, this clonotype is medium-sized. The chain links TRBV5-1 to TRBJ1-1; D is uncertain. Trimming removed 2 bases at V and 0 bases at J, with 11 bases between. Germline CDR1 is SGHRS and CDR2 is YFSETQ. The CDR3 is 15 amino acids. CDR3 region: CASSFLAEMNTEAFF. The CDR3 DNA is TGCGCCAGCAGCTTTTTGGCAGAAATGAACACTGAAGCTTTCTTT.

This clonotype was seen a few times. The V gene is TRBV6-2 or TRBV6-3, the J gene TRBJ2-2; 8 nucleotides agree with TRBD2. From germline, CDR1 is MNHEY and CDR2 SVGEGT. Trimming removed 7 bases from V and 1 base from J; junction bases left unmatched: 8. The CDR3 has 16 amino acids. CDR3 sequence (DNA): TGTGCCAGCAAGGGGAGGACTAGCCTGAACACCGGGGAGCTGTTTTTT. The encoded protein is CASKGRTSLNTGELFF.

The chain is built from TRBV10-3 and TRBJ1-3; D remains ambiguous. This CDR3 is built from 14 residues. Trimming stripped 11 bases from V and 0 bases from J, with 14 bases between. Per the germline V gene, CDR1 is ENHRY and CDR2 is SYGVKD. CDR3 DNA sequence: TGTGCCGCCGGGAACATCTTCTCTGGAAACACCATATATTTT. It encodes CAAGNIFSGNTIYF.

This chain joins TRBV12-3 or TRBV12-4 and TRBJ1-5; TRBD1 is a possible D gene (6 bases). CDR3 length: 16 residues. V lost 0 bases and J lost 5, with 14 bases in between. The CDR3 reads CASSLASGGRYQPQHF. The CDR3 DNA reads TGTGCCAGCAGTTTAGCCTCTGGGGGCCGCTATCAGCCCCAGCATTTT.

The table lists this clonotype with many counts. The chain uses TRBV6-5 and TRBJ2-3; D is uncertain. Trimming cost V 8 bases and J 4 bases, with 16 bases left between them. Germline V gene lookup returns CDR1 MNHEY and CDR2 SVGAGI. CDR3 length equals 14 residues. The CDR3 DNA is TGTGCCAGCGCCCGATATCCCTCGGCAGATACGCAGTATTTT. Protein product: CASARYPSADTQYF.

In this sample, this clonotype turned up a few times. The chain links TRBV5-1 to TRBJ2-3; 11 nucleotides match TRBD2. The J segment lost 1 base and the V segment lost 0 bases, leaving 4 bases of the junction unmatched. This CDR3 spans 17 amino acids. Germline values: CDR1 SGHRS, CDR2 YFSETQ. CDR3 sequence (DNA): TGCGCCAGCAGCTTGGCCACTAGCGGGGGCGGCACAGATACGCAGTATTTT. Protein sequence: CASSLATSGGGTDTQYF.

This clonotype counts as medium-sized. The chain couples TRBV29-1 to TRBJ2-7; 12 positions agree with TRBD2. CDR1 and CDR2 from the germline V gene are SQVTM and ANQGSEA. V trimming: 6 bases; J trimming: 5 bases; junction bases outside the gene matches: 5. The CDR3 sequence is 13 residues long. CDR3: CSVAGLAGNEQYF. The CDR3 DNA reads TGCAGCGTAGCCGGACTAGCGGGGAACGAGCAGTACTTC.

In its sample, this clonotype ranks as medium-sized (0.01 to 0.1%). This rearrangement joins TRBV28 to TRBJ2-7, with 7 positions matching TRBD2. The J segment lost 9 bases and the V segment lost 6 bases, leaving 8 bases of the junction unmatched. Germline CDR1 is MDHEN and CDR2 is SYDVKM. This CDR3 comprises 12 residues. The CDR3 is CASSPRASGQYF. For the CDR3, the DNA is TGTGCCAGCAGCCCCCGGGCTAGCGGGCAGTACTTC.

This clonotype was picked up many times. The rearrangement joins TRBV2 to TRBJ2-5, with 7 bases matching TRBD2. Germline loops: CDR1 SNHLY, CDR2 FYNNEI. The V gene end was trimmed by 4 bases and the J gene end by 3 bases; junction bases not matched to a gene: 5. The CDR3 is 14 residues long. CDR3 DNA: TGTGCCAGCAGTGGACTAGCACTCAAAGAGACCCAGTACTTC. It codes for CASSGLALKETQYF.

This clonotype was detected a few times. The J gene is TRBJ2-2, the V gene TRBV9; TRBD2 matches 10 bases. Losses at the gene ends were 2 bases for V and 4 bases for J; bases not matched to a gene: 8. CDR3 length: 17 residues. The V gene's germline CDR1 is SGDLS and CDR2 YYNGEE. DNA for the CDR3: TGTGCCAGCAGCGTTTGGCTAGCGGGAGCCGGCACCGGGGAGCTGTTTTTT. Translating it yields CASSVWLAGAGTGELFF.

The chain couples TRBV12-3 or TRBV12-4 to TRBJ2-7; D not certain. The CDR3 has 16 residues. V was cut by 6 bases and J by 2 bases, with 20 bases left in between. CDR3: CASRPSQAGAAYEQYF. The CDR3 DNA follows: TGTGCCAGCAGGCCGAGTCAGGCCGGCGCCGCCTACGAGCAGTACTTC.

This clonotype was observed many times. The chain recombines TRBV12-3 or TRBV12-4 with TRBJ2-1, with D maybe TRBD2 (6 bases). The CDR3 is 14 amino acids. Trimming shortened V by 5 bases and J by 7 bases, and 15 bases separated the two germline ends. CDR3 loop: CASSTRLVGNEQFF. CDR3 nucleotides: TGTGCCAGCAGTACCCGACTAGTAGGGAATGAGCAGTTCTTC.

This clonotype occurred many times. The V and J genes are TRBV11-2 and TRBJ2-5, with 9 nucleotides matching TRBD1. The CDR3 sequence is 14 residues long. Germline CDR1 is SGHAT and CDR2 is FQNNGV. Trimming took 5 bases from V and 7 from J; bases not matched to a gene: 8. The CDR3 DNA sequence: TGTGCCAGCAGCCCGGACAGGGGATTTGGGACCCAGTACTTC. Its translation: CASSPDRGFGTQYF.

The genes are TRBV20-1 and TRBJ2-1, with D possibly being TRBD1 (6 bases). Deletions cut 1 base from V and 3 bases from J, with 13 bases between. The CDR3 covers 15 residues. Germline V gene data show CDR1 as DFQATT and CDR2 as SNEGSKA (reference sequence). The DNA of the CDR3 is TGCAGTGCTAGAGTACCAGGGACATTCTACAATGAGCAGTTCTTC. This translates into CSARVPGTFYNEQFF.

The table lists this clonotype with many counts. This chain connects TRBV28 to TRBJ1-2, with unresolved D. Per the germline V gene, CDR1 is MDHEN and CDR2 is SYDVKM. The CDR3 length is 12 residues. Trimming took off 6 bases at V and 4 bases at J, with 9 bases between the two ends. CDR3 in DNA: TGTGCCAGCAGACGAACGGCCTATGGCTACACCTTC. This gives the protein CASRRTAYGYTF.

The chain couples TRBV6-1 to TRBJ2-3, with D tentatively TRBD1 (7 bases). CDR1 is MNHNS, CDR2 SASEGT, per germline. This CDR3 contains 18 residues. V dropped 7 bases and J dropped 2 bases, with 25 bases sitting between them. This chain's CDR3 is CASTPGLPGGMDTDTQYF. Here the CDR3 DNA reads TGTGCCAGCACCCCAGGCCTCCCAGGGGGGATGGACACAGATACGCAGTATTTT.

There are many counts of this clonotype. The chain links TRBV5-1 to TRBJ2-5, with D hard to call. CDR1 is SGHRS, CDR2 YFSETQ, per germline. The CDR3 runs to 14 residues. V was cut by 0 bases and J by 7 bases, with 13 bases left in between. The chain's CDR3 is CASSLARAGGTQYF. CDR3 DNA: TGCGCCAGCAGCTTGGCTAGGGCAGGTGGGACCCAGTACTTC.

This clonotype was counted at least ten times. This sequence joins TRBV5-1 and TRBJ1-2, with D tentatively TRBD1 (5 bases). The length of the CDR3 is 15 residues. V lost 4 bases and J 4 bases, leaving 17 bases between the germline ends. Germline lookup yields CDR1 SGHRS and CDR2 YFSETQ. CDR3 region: CASSPRDPGPYGYTF. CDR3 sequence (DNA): TGCGCCAGCAGCCCGCGGGACCCCGGTCCCTATGGCTACACCTTC.

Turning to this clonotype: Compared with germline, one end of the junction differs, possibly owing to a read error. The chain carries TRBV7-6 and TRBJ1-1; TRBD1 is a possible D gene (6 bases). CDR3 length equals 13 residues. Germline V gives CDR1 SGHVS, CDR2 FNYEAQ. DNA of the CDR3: TGTGCCAACAGCTTGGACAGTTACACTGAAGCTTTCTTT. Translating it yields CANSLDSYTEAFF. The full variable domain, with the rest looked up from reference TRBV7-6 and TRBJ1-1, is GAGVSQSPRYKVTKRGQDVALRCDPISGHVSLYWYRQALGQGPEFLTYFNYEAQQDKSGLPNDRFSAERPEGSISTLTIQRTEQRDSAMYRCANSLDSYTEAFFGQGTRLTVV.